The 22 T cell receptor beta chains reported below all come from one sample, sequenced in a study of blood T cell repertoires in COVID-19. Libraries were prepared by immunoSEQ multiplex PCR; TCRdb keeps only in-frame clonotypes and omits some of them. The data show 380,000 or so clones, approximately 86% seen once. Sequencing used peripheral blood. The receptor set was obtained from a woman aged 60-75 years with COVID-19, enrolled during active disease.

The rearrangement joins TRBV2 to TRBJ2-1, with D unresolved. Germline-derived CDR1 and CDR2 are SNHLY and FYNNEI. CDR3 length: 15 amino acids. Trimming took 3 bases from V and 0 from J, leaving 9 bases between them. This CDR3 reads CASSDEASSYNEQFF. CDR3 bases: TGTGCCAGCAGTGACGAGGCTAGCTCCTACAATGAGCAGTTCTTC.

The chain uses TRBV2 and TRBJ2-5; 10 nucleotides match TRBD2. Per the germline V gene, CDR1 is SNHLY and CDR2 is FYNNEI. With 2 bases clipped from V and 5 bases from J, the junction kept 8 bases outside the gene matches. This CDR3 spans 16 amino acids. The CDR3 sequence: CASSEQSGGAQETQYF. The CDR3 bases are TGTGCCAGCAGTGAACAGAGCGGGGGGGCCCAGGAGACCCAGTACTTC. The full variable domain, in which reference TRBV2 and TRBJ2-5 provide the parts outside the CDR3, is EPEVTQTPSHQVTQMGQEVILRCVPISNHLYFYWYRQILGQKVEFLVSFYNNEISEKSEIFDDQFSVERPDGSNFTLKIRSTKLEDSAMYFCASSEQSGGAQETQYFGPGTRLLVL.

A remark on this clone: This specimen includes other DNA sequences encoding the same CDR3. V and J are TRBV10-3 and TRBJ1-4; TRBD1 matches at 7 bases. V was pared by 2 bases and J by 3 bases, with 0 bases of the junction left unmatched. The CDR3 loop spans 14 amino acids. Germline V gene data show CDR1 as ENHRY and CDR2 as SYGVKD. The CDR3 loop is CAISEQGANEKLFF. As DNA, the CDR3 is TGTGCCATCAGTGAGCAGGGGGCTAATGAAAAACTGTTTTTT.

V and J are TRBV9 and TRBJ1-1; weak D call: TRBD1 (5 bases). The V and J ends lost 3 bases and 6 bases respectively, with 15 bases between them. Germline CDR1 is SGDLS and CDR2 is YYNGEE. The CDR3 has 14 amino acids. The CDR3 is CASSAGDRSAEAFF. CDR3 bases: TGTGCCAGCAGCGCGGGGGACCGGAGCGCTGAAGCTTTCTTT.

This rearrangement joins TRBV5-4 to TRBJ2-5; D perhaps matches TRBD2 (6 bases). The CDR3 runs 14 residues. Looked up from germline, CDR1 is SGHNT and CDR2 is YYREEE (reference sequence). V lost 2 bases and J 1 base, leaving 9 bases between the germline ends. CDR3 loop: CASSFRGTQETQYF. The CDR3 DNA reads TGTGCCAGCAGCTTCCGGGGGACCCAAGAGACCCAGTACTTC.

The chain joins TRBV5-5 to TRBJ2-5; 7 nucleotides line up with TRBD1. This CDR3 has 13 residues. Germline V gene sequence: CDR1 SGHKS, CDR2 YYEKEE (reference sequence). Losses at the gene ends were 2 bases for V and 3 bases for J; bases not matched to a gene: 1. The CDR3 sequence: CASSFTGEETQYF. CDR3 DNA: TGTGCCAGCAGCTTTACAGGGGAAGAGACCCAGTACTTC.

This sequence joins TRBV30 and TRBJ1-4; possibly TRBD1 for D (6 bases). Germline CDR1 GTSNPN, CDR2 SVGIG (reference sequence). This CDR3 is built from 15 residues. V dropped 0 bases and J dropped 5 bases, with 13 bases sitting between them. CDR3 protein: CAWSVLGRGNEKLFF. The CDR3 region has the DNA TGTGCCTGGAGTGTACTCGGCAGGGGCAATGAAAAACTGTTTTTT.

This clone occurred once. Here the CDR3 reads CASSHLGQGRNIQYF. The CDR3 DNA reads as TGTGCCAGCAGCCACCTGGGACAGGGGCGAAACATTCAGTACTTC. J is TRBJ2-4 and V is TRBV7-2; 10 bases line up with TRBD1. This CDR3 comprises 15 residues. Looked up from germline, CDR1 is SGHTA and CDR2 is FQGNSA. With V trimmed by 5 bases and J by 6 bases, 7 bases remained unmatched.

This clone was seen once. The V and J genes are TRBV6-1 and TRBJ1-1; D might be TRBD1 (6 bases). Germline V CDR1 and CDR2: MNHNS, SASEGT. This CDR3 region has 14 residues. Between the trimmed V and J ends, which lost 3 bases and 5 bases, there was a span of 13 bases. The CDR3 region has the DNA TGTGCCAGCAGTGAGTGGCAGGGGCTGACTGAAGCTTTCTTT. Translating it yields CASSEWQGLTEAFF.

A note on this clone: The sample has other DNA sequences that encode this CDR3 too. The chain links TRBV2 to TRBJ2-5; TRBD2 agrees at 14 bases. CDR1 is SNHLY, CDR2 FYNNEI, per germline. The CDR3 length is 14 residues. V was pared by 6 bases and J by 5 bases, with 2 bases of the junction left unmatched. The CDR3 is CASSRTSGGETQYF. The CDR3 DNA follows: TGTGCCAGCAGCAGGACTAGCGGGGGGGAGACCCAGTACTTC.

J is TRBJ2-4 and V is TRBV11-2; 8 positions agree with TRBD1. The CDR3 contains 17 residues. Per germline, CDR1 SGHAT and CDR2 FQNNGV. Trimming removed 5 bases from V and 0 bases from J; junction bases left unmatched: 9. The CDR3 reads CASSTGGLMVAKNIQYF. CDR3 sequence (DNA): TGTGCCAGCAGCACAGGGGGTCTAATGGTAGCCAAAAACATTCAGTACTTC.

The chain is built from TRBV18 and TRBJ2-7; D might be TRBD1 (6 bases). CDR3 length: 13 amino acids. The V and J ends lost 5 bases and 7 bases respectively, with 15 bases between them. CDR1 is KGHSH, CDR2 LQKENI, per germline. The CDR3 loop is CASSSTQGFEQYF. The CDR3 coding sequence is TGTGCCAGCTCAAGTACGCAGGGGTTTGAGCAGTACTTC.

The count of this clone is one. The chain uses TRBV10-2 and TRBJ2-5; D is possibly TRBD2 (5 bases). V lost 6 bases to trimming and J lost 7 bases, with 18 bases between them. The CDR3 length is 14 residues. Germline V gene sequence: CDR1 WSHSY, CDR2 SAAADI. The CDR3 nucleotides are TGCGCCAGCAGCCCCTCACTAGAAGTCGGGACCCAGTACTTC. The encoded protein is CASSPSLEVGTQYF.

The chain links TRBV6-5 to TRBJ1-2; D may be TRBD1 (6 bases). V was shortened by 5 bases and J by 0 bases, with 13 bases between the two germline ends. CDR1 MNHEY and CDR2 SVGAGI come from the germline V gene. This CDR3 has 15 amino acids. As DNA, the CDR3 is TGTGCCAGCAGTAAACAGGGTTGGACTAACTATGGCTACACCTTC. It translates to CASSKQGWTNYGYTF.

The J gene is TRBJ2-5, the V gene TRBV9; maybe TRBD2 (5 bases). The CDR3 has 16 residues. V was clipped by 0 bases and J by 5 bases, with 17 bases between them. Per the germline V gene, CDR1 is SGDLS and CDR2 is YYNGEE. The CDR3 region has the DNA TGTGCCAGCAGCGTAGGTGCGGGCAGCTTTACGGAGACCCAGTACTTC. Residues: CASSVGAGSFTETQYF.

The chain combines TRBV11-2 with TRBJ1-4; no clear D gene. V lost 3 bases, J lost 8 bases, and 16 bases lay in between. The CDR3 has 15 amino acids. Germline loops: CDR1 SGHAT, CDR2 FQNNGV. The CDR3 DNA sequence: TGTGCCAGCAGCTTTACGGCCCAAGGCAGGGAAAAACTGTTTTTT. Amino acid sequence: CASSFTAQGREKLFF.

V is TRBV9 and J is TRBJ1-1, with D possibly TRBD1 on 6 matching bases. The CDR3 contains 14 residues. Trimming took 2 bases from V and 3 from J, leaving 11 bases between them. Germline values: CDR1 SGDLS, CDR2 YYNGEE. The CDR3 region has the DNA TGTGCCAGCAGCGTTACAGGGTTCGACACTGAAGCTTTCTTT. Its protein product is CASSVTGFDTEAFF. The full variable domain, rest sourced from reference TRBV9 and TRBJ1-1, is DSGVTQTPKHLITATGQRVTLRCSPRSGDLSVYWYQQSLDQGLQFLIQYYNGEERAKGNILERFSAQQFPDLHSELNLSSLELGDSALYFCASSVTGFDTEAFFGQGTRLTVV.

This clone was recorded only once. The chain links TRBV6-6 to TRBJ1-2; 7 nucleotides agree with TRBD1. The CDR3 loop spans 16 amino acids. Germline assignment: CDR1 MNHNY and CDR2 SVGAGI (reference sequence). The V and J ends lost 5 bases and 4 bases, in that order; junction bases with no gene match: 13. This chain's CDR3 is CASSRPGLQGIYGYTF. The CDR3, as DNA: TGTGCCAGCAGTCGACCTGGATTACAGGGGATCTATGGCTACACCTTC.

The chain carries TRBV5-4 and TRBJ2-5; no definite D call. The V gene's germline CDR1 is SGHNT and CDR2 YYREEE (reference sequence). Trimming removed 1 base from V and 1 base from J, with 8 bases in between. The length of the CDR3 is 14 residues. CDR3 protein: CASSLIDSQETQYF. The CDR3 coding sequence is TGTGCCAGCAGCTTGATAGATAGCCAAGAGACCCAGTACTTC.

The gene calls are TRBV7-9 and TRBJ1-3, with a possible D match to TRBD1 (6 bases). Germline CDR1 is SEHNR and CDR2 is FQNEAQ (reference sequence). With 5 bases removed from V and 0 bases from J, the gap between germline ends came to 8 bases. CDR3 length equals 14 residues. The CDR3 protein is CASSRDNSGNTIYF. CDR3 bases: TGTGCCAGCAGCCGGGACAACTCTGGAAACACCATATATTTT.

The chain carries TRBV19 and TRBJ1-1; unclear D gene. The CDR3 is 14 amino acids. V shed 3 bases and J shed 2 bases, with 10 bases lying between them. Germline assignment: CDR1 LNHDA and CDR2 SQIVND (reference sequence). Written as DNA, the CDR3 is TGTGCCAGTAGTATGGGCCAGGTTAACACTGAAGCTTTCTTT. It is translated as CASSMGQVNTEAFF. The full variable domain, with the rest looked up from reference TRBV19 and TRBJ1-1, is DGGITQSPKYLFRKEGQNVTLSCEQNLNHDAMYWYRQDPGQGLRLIYYSQIVNDFQKGDIAEGYSVSREKKESFPLTVTSAQKNPTAFYLCASSMGQVNTEAFFGQGTRLTVV.

This sequence joins TRBV5-5 and TRBJ2-7, with 7 bases aligning to TRBD1. Germline V gives CDR1 SGHKS, CDR2 YYEKEE (reference sequence). This CDR3 region has 15 residues. V lost 5 bases and J lost 2; bases outside the gene matches: 10. The CDR3 DNA reads as TGTGCCAGCAGTTCTAGACAGGGCTCTACCTACGAGCAGTACTTC. Amino acid sequence: CASSSRQGSTYEQYF.